Sequencing of this T cell receptor (beta chain) was carried out in a study of immune evolution from preneoplasia to lung adenocarcinoma. Germline V gives CDR1 WNHNN, CDR2 SYGVQD (reference sequence). V lost 4 bases to trimming and J lost 5 bases, with 8 bases between them. The CDR3 loop spans 12 amino acids. This clone appeared a single time. Sequencing used immunoSEQ multiplex PCR; TCRdb keeps in-frame clones, though not all of them. This sample has 3,500 to 4,500 clones, with 75% to 85% found just once. Material for sequencing was FFPE invasive lung adenocarcinoma tissue. This clonotype was sampled from a person aged 35-60 years with lung adenocarcinoma. Some clones in this sample may be carry-over from other donors' samples. The chain couples TRBV10-1 to TRBJ1-1; perhaps TRBD1 as D (5 bases). The CDR3 DNA reads as TGCGCCAGCAGTGGCAAGGGGACTGAAGCTTTCTTT. Its protein is CASSGKGTEAFF.